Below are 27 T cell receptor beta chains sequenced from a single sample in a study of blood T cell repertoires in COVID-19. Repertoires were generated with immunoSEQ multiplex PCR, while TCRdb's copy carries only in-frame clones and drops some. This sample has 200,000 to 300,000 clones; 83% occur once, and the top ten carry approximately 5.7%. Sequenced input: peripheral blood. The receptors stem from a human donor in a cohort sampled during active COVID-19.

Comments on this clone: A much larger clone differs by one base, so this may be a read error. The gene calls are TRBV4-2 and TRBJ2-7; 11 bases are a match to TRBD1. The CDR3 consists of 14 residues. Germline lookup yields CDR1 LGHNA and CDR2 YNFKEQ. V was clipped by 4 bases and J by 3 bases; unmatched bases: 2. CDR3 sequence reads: CASSPGTGGYEQYF. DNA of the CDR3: TGTGCCAGCAGCCCCGGGACAGGGGGCTACGAGCAGTACTTC.

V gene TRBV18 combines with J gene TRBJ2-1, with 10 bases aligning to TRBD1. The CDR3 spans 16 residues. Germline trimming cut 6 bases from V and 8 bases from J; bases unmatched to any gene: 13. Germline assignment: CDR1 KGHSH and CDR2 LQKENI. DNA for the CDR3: TGTGCCAGCTCCCCCGGGACAGGGGTTTCAGGGGATGAGCAGTTCTTC. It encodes CASSPGTGVSGDEQFF.

CDR3 in DNA: TGTGCCAGTAGCGCCAACCCGGGTCCAGATACGCAGTATTTT. It codes for CASSANPGPDTQYF. The chain recombines TRBV19 with TRBJ2-3; D remains ambiguous. V was pared by 6 bases and J by 4 bases, with 14 bases between. Germline V CDR1 and CDR2: LNHDA, SQIVND (reference sequence). This CDR3 comprises 14 residues.

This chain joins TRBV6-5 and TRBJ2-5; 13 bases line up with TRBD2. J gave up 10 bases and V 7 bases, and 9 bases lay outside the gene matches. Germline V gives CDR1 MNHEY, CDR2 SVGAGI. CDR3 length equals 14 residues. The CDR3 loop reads CASKELAGGSDQYF. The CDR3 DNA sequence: TGTGCCAGCAAGGAACTAGCGGGAGGGAGTGACCAGTACTTC.

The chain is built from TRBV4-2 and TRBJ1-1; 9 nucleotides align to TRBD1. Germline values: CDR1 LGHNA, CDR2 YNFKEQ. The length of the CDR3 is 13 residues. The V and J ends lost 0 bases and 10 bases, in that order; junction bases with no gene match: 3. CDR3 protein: CASSQDVDRGAFF. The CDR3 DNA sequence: TGTGCCAGCAGCCAAGATGTGGACAGGGGAGCTTTCTTT.

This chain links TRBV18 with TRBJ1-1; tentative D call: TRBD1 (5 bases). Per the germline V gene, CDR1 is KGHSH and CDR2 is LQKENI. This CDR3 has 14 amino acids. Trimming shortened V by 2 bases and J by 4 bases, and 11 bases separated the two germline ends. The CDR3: CASSPGGFATEAFF. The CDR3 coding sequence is TGTGCCAGCTCACCAGGGGGGTTTGCCACTGAAGCTTTCTTT.

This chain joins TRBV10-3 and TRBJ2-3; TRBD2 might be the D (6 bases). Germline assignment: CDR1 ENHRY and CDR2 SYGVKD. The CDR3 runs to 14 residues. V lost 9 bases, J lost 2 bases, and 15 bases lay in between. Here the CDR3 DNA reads TGTGCCATTTCCTCAGCGGGTGCCACAGATACGCAGTATTTT. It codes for CAISSAGATDTQYF.

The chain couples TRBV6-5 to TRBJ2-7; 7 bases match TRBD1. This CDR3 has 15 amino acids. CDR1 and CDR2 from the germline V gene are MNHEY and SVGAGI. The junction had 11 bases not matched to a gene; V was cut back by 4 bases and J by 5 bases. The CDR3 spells CASSSPWTGRNEQYF. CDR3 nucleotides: TGTGCCAGCAGTTCCCCTTGGACAGGCAGAAACGAGCAGTACTTC.

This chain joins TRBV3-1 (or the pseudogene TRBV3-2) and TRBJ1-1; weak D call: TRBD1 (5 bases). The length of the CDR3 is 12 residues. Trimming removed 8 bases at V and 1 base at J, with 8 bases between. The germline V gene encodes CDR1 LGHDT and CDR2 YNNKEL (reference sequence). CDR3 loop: CASGGGNTEAFF. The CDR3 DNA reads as TGTGCCAGCGGGGGGGGGAACACTGAAGCTTTCTTT.

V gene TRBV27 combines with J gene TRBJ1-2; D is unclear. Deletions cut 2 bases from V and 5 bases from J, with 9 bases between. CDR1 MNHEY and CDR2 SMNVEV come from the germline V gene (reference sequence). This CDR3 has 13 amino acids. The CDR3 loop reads CASSLGHTYGYTF. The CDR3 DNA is TGTGCCAGCAGTTTAGGGCACACTTATGGCTACACCTTC.

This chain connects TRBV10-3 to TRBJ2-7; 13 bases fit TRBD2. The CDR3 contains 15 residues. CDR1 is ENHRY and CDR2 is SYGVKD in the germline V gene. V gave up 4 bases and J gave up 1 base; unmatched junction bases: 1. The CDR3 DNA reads TGTGCCATCAGTGGGACTAGCGGGGGATCCTACGAGCAGTACTTC. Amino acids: CAISGTSGGSYEQYF.

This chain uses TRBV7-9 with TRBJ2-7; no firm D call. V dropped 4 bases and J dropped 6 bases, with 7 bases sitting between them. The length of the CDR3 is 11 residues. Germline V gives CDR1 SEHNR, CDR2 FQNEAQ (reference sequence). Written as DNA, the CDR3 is TGTGCCAGCAGCTCCTACGGCGAGCAGTACTTC. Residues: CASSSYGEQYF. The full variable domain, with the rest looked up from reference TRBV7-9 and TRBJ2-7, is DTGVSQNPRHKITKRGQNVTFRCDPISEHNRLYWYRQTLGQGPEFLTYFQNEAQLEKSRLLSDRFSAERPKGSFSTLEIQRTEQGDSAMYLCASSSYGEQYFGPGTRLTVT.

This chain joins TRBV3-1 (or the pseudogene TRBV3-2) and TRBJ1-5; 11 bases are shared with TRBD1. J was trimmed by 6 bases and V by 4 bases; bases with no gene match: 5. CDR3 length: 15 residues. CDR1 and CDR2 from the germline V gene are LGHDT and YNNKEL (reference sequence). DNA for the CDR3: TGTGCCAGCAGCCGGGGACAGGGGGGCGGTCAGCCCCAGCATTTT. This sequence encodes CASSRGQGGGQPQHF.

The CDR3 DNA sequence: TGTGCCAGCAACAGGGGGGGAAACACTGAAGCTTTCTTT. Residues: CASNRGGNTEAFF. The chain joins TRBV6-5 to TRBJ1-1; 8 bases line up with TRBD1. In germline, CDR1 is MNHEY, CDR2 SVGAGI. The length of the CDR3 is 13 residues. Unmatched junction bases numbered 3, after V lost 7 bases and J lost 2 bases.

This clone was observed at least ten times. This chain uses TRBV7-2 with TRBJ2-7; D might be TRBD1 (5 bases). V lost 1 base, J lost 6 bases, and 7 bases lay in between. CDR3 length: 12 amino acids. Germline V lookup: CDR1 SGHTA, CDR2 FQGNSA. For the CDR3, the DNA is TGTGCCAGCAGCTTAGGGGGCGGCGAGCAGTACTTC. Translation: CASSLGGGEQYF.

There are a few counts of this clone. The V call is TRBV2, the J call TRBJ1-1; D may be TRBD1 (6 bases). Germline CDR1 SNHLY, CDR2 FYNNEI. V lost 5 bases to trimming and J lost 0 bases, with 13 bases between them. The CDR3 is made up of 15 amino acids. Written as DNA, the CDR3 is TGTGCCAGCAGTCCGACAGGAAGCATGAACACTGAAGCTTTCTTT. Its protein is CASSPTGSMNTEAFF.

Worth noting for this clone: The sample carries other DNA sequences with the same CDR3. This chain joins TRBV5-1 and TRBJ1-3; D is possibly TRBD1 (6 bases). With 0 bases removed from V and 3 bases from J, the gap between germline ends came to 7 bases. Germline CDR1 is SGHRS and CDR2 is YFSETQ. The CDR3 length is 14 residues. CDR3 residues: CASSLEGVGNTIYF. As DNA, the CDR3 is TGCGCCAGCAGCTTGGAGGGGGTTGGAAACACCATATATTTT.

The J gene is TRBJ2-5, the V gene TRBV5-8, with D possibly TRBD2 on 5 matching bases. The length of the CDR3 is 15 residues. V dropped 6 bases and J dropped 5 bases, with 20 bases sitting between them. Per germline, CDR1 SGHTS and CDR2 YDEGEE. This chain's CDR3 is CASNRDTSTGETQYF. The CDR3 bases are TGTGCCAGCAATCGTGACACCTCGACGGGGGAGACCCAGTACTTC.

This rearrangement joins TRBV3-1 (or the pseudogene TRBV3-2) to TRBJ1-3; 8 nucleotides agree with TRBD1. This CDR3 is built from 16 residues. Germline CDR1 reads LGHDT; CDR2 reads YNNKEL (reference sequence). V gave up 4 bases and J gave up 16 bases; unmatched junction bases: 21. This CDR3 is CASSLRNSQTGAALYF. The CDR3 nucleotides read TGTGCCAGCAGCCTACGGAACAGCCAGACAGGGGCAGCCCTTTATTTT.

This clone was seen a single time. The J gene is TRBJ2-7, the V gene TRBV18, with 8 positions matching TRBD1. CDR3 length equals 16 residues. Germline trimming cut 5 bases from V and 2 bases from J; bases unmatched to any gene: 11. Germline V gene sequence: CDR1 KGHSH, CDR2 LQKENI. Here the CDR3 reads CASSRDRMEWAYEQYF. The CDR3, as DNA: TGTGCCAGCTCAAGGGACAGGATGGAATGGGCCTACGAGCAGTACTTC.

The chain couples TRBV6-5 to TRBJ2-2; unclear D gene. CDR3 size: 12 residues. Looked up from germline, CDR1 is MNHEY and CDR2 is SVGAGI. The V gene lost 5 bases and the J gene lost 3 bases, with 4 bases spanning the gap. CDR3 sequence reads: CASSLYTGELFF. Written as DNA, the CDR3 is TGTGCCAGCAGTCTATACACCGGGGAGCTGTTTTTT.

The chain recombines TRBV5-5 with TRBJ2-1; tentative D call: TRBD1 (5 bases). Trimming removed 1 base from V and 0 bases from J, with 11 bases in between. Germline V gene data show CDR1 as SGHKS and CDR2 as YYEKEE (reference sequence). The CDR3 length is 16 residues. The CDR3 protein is CASSLTTAFSYNEQFF. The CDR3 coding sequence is TGTGCCAGCAGCTTGACGACAGCTTTCTCCTACAATGAGCAGTTCTTC.

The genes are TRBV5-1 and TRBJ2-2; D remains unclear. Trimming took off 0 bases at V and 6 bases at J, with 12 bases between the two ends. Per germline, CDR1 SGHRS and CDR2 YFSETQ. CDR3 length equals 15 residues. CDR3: CASSLAAEMAGELFF. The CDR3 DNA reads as TGCGCCAGCAGCTTGGCCGCAGAAATGGCCGGGGAGCTGTTTTTT.

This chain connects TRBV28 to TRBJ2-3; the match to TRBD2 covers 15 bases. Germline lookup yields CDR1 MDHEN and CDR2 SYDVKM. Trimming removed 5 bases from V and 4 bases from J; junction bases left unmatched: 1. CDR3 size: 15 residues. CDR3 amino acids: CASSRTSGRADTQYF. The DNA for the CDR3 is TGTGCCAGCAGTCGGACTAGCGGGAGGGCAGATACGCAGTATTTT.

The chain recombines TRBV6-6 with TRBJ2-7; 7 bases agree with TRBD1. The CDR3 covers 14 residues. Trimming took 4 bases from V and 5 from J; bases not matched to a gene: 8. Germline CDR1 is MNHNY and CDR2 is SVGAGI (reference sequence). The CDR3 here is CASSWPGGVDEQYF. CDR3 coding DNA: TGTGCCAGCAGTTGGCCAGGGGGAGTGGACGAGCAGTACTTC.

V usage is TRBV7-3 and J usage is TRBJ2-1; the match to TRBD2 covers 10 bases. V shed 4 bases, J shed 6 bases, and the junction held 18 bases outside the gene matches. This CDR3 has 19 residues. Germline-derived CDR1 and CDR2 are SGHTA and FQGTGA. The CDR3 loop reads CASSYYESPSGGRINEQFF. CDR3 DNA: TGTGCCAGCAGCTATTACGAATCCCCTAGCGGGGGACGGATCAATGAGCAGTTCTTC. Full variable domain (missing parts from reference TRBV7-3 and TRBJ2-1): GAGVSQTPSNKVTEKGKYVELRCDPISGHTALYWYRQSLGQGPEFLIYFQGTGAADDSGLPNDRFFAVRPEGSVSTLKIQRTERGDSAVYLCASSYYESPSGGRINEQFFGPGTRLTVL.

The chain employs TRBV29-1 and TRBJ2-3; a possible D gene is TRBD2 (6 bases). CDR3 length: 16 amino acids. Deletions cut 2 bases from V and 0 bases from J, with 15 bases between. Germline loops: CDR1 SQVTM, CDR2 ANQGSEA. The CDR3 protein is CSVEPPERASTDTQYF. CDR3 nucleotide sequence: TGCAGCGTTGAACCCCCGGAGCGGGCCAGCACAGATACGCAGTATTTT.